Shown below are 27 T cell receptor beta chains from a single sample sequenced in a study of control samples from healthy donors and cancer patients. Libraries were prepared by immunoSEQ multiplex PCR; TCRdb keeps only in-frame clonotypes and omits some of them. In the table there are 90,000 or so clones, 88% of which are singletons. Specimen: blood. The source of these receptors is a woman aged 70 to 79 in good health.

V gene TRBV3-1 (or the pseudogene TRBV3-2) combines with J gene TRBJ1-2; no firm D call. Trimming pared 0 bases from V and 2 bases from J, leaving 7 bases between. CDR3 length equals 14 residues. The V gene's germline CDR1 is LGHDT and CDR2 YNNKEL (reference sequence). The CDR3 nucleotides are TGTGCCAGCAGCCAAGAGGAAGGCAACTATGGCTACACCTTC. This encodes CASSQEEGNYGYTF.

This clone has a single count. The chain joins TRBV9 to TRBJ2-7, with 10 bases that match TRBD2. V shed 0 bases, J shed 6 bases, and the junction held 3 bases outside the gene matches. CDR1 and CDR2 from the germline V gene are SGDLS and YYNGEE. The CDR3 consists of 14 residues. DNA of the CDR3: TGTGCCAGCAGCGTAGCTGGGACTAGCGCCGAGCAGTACTTC. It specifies CASSVAGTSAEQYF.

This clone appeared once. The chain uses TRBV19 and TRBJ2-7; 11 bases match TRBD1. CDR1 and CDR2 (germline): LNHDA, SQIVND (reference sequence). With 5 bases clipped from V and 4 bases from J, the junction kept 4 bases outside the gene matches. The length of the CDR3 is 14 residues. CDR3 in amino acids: CASSPGTGGYEQYF. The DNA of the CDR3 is TGTGCCAGTAGTCCCGGGACAGGGGGGTACGAGCAGTACTTC.

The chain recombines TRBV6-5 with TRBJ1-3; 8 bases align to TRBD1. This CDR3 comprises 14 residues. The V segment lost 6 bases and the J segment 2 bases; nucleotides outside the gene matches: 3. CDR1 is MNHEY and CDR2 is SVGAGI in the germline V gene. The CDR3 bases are TGTGCCAGCAGAAAGGACAGGGCTGGAAACACCATATATTTT. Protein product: CASRKDRAGNTIYF.

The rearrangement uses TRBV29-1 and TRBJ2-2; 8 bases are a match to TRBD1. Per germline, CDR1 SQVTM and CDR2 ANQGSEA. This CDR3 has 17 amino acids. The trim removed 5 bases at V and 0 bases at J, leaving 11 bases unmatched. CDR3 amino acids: CSVTNLGGQANTGELFF. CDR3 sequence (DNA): TGCAGCGTTACCAATCTGGGGGGACAGGCGAACACCGGGGAGCTGTTTTTT.

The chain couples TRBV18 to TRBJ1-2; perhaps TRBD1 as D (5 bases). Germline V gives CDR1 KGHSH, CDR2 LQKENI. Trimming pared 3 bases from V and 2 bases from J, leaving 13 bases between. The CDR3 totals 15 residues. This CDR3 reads CASSPDSSPNYGYTF. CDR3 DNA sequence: TGTGCCAGCTCACCCGACAGCTCCCCAAACTATGGCTACACCTTC. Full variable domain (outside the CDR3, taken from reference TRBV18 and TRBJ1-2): NAGVMQNPRHLVRRRGQEARLRCSPMKGHSHVYWYRQLPEEGLKFMVYLQKENIIDESGMPKERFSAEFPKEGPSILRIQQVVRGDSAAYFCASSPDSSPNYGYTFGSGTRLTVV.

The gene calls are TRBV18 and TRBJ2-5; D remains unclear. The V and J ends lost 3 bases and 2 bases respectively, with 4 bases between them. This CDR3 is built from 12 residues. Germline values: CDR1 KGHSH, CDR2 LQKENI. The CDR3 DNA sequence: TGTGCCAGCTCACCGAGTCAAGAGACCCAGTACTTC. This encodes CASSPSQETQYF.

CDR3: CASRGIPQGSYEQYF. As DNA, the CDR3 is TGCGCCAGCAGAGGAATCCCACAAGGCTCCTACGAGCAGTACTTC. The V gene is TRBV10-1, the J gene TRBJ2-7; D call uncertain. Looked up from germline, CDR1 is WNHNN and CDR2 is SYGVQD (reference sequence). Trimming shortened V by 6 bases and J by 0 bases, and 15 bases separated the two germline ends. The CDR3 is made up of 15 amino acids.

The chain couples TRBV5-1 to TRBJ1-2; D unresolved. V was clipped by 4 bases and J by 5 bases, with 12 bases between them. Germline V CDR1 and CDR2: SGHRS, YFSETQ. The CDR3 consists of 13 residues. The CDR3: CASSRAAEYGYTF. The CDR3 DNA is TGCGCCAGCAGCCGCGCAGCTGAATATGGCTACACCTTC.

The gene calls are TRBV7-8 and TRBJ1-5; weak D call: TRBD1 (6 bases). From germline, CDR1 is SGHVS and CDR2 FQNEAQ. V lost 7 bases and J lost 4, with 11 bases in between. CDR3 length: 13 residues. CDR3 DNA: TGTGCCAGCAATGGGGGGCGGAATCAGCCCCAGCATTTT. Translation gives CASNGGRNQPQHF.

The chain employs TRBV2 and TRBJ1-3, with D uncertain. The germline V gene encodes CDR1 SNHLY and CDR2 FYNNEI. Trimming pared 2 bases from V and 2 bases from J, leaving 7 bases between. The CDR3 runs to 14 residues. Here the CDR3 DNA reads TGTGCCAGCAGTGAAAGGACGGCTGGAAACACCATATATTTT. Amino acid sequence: CASSERTAGNTIYF.

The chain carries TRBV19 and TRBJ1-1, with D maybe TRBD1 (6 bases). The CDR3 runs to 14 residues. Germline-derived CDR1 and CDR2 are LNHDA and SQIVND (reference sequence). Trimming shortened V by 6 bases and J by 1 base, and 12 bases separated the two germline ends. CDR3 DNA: TGTGCCAGTAGGGTGGACAGCGCGAACACTGAAGCTTTCTTT. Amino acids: CASRVDSANTEAFF.

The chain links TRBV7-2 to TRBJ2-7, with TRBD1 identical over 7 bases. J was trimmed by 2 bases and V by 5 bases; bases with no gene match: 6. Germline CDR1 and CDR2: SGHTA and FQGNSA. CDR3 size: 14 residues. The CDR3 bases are TGTGCCAGCAGCCCCGGCAGGGGGACCTACGAGCAGTACTTC. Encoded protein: CASSPGRGTYEQYF.

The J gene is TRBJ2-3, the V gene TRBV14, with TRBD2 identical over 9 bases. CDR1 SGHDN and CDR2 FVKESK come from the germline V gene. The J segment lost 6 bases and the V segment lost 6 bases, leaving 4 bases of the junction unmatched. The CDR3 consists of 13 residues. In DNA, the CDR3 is TGTGCCAGCAGTGTTAGCGGGAGCGATACGCAGTATTTT. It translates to CASSVSGSDTQYF.

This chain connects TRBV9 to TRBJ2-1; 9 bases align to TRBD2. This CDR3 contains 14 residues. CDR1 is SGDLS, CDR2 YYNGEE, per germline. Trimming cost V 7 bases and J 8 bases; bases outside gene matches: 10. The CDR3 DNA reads TGTGCCAGCTCCGGGACTAGCTTCATCGATGAGCAGTTCTTC. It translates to CASSGTSFIDEQFF.

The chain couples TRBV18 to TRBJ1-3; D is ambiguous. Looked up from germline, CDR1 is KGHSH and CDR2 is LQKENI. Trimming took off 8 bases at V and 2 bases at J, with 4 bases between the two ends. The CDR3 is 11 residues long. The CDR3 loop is CASGTGNTIYF. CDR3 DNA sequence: TGTGCCAGCGGGACTGGAAACACCATATATTTT.

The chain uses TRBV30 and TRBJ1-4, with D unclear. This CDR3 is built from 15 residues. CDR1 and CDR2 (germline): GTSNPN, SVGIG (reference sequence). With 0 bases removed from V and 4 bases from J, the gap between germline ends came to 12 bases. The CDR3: CAWSVGSGDNEKLFF. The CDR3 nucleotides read TGTGCCTGGAGTGTAGGGTCAGGTGATAATGAAAAACTGTTTTTT.

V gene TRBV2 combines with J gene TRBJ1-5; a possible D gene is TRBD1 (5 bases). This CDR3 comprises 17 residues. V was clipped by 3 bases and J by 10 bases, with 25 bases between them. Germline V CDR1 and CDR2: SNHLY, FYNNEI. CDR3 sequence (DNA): TGTGCCAGCAGTGATAGGCAGGGAGGTCGTCGTGATTCTCCCCAGCATTTT. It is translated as CASSDRQGGRRDSPQHF.

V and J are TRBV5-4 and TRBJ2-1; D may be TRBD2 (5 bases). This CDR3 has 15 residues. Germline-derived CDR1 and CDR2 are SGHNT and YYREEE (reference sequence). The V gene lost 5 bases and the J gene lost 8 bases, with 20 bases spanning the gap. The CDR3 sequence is CASRSSSKNGDEQFF. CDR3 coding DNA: TGTGCCAGCAGATCTAGCTCCAAAAATGGCGATGAGCAGTTCTTC.

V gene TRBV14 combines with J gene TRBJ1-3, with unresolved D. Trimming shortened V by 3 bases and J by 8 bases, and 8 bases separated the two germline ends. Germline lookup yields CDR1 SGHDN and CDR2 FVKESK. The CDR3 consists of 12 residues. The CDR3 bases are TGTGCCAGCAGCCATACGAGGGACACCATATATTTT. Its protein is CASSHTRDTIYF.

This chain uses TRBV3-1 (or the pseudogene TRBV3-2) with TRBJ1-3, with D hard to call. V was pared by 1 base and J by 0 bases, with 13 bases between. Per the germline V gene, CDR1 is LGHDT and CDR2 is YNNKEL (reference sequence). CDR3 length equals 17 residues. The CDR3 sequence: CASSQGFGQSSGNTIYF. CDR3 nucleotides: TGTGCCAGCAGCCAAGGATTCGGGCAAAGCTCTGGAAACACCATATATTTT.

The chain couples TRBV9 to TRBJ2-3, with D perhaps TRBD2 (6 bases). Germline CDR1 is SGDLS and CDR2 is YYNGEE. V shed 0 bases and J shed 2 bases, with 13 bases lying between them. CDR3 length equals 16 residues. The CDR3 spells CASSVGVAEITDTQYF. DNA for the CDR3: TGTGCCAGCAGCGTAGGGGTAGCGGAGATCACAGATACGCAGTATTTT. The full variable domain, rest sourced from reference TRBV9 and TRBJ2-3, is DSGVTQTPKHLITATGQRVTLRCSPRSGDLSVYWYQQSLDQGLQFLIQYYNGEERAKGNILERFSAQQFPDLHSELNLSSLELGDSALYFCASSVGVAEITDTQYFGPGTRLTVL.

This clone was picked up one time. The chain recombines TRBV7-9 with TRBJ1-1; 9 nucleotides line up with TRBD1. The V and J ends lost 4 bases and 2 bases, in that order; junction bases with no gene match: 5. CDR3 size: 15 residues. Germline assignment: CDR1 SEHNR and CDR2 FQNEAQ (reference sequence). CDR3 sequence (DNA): TGTGCCAGCAGCTACAAGGGACAGGGAAACACTGAAGCTTTCTTT. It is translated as CASSYKGQGNTEAFF.

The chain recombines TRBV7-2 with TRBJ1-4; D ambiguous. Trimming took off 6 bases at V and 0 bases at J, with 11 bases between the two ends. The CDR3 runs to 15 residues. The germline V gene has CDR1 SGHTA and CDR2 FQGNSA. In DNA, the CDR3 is TGTGCCAGCAGGACTACCGTAGCAACTAATGAAAAACTGTTTTTT. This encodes CASRTTVATNEKLFF.

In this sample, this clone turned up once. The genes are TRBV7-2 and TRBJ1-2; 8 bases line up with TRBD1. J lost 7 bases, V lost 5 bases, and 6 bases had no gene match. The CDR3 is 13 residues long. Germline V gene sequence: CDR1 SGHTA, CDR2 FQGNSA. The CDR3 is CASSPGQAPGYTF. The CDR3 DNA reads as TGTGCCAGCAGCCCGGGACAGGCCCCTGGCTACACCTTC.

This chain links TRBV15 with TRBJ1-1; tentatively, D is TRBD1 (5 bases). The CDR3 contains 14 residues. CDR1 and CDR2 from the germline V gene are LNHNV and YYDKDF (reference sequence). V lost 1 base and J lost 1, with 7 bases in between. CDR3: CATSRADRNTEAFF. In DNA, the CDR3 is TGTGCCACCAGCAGAGCCGACAGGAACACTGAAGCTTTCTTT. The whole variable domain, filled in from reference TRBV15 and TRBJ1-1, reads DAMVIQNPRYQVTQFGKPVTLSCSQTLNHNVMYWYQQKSSQAPKLLFHYYDKDFNNEADTPDNFQSRRPNTSFCFLDIRSPGLGDTAMYLCATSRADRNTEAFFGQGTRLTVV.

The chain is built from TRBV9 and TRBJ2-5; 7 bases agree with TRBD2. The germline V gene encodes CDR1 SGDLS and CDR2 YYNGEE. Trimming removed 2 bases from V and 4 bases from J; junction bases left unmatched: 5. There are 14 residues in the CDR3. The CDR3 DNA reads TGTGCCAGCAGCGTGGGAGGGACTCGAGAGACCCAGTACTTC. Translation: CASSVGGTRETQYF.